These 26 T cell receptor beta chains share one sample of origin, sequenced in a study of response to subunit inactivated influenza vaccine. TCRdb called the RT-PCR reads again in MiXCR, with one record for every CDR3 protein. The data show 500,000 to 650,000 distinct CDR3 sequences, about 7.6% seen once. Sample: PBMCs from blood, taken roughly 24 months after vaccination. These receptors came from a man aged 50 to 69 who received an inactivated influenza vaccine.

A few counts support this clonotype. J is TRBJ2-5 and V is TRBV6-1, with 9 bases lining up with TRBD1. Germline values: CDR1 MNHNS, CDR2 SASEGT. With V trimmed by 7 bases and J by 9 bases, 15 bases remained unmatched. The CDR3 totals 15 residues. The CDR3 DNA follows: TGTGCCAGCAAGACGGACAGGGGTCAGGAGAGGGCCCAGTACTTC. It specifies CASKTDRGQERAQYF.

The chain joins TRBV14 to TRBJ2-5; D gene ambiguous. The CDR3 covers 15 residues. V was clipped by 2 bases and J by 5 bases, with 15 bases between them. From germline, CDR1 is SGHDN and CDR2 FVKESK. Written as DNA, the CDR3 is TGTGCCAGCAGCCAAAGTCTTGGTAGGGTCGAGACCCAGTACTTC. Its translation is CASSQSLGRVETQYF. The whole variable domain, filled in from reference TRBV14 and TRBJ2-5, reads EAGVTQFPSHSVIEKGQTVTLRCDPISGHDNLYWYRRVMGKEIKFLLHFVKESKQDESGMPNNRFLAERTGGTYSTLKVQPAELEDSGVYFCASSQSLGRVETQYFGPGTRLLVL.

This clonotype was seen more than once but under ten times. In DNA, the CDR3 is TGTGCCAGCAGTGAATCGGGACAGGGGCTTGGCGGGGAGCTGTTTTTT. The encoded protein is CASSESGQGLGGELFF. The V gene is TRBV2, the J gene TRBJ2-2; 10 bases line up with TRBD1. CDR1 is SNHLY and CDR2 is FYNNEI in the germline V gene. This CDR3 comprises 16 residues. V was pared by 2 bases and J by 7 bases, with 7 bases of the junction left unmatched.

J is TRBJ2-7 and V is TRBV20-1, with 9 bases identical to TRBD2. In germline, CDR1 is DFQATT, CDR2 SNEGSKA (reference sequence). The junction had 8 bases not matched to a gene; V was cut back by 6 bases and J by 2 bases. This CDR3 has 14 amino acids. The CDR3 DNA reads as TGCAGTGCCAGCTTGGGCGGGAGGGCCTACGAGCAGTACTTC. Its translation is CSASLGGRAYEQYF.

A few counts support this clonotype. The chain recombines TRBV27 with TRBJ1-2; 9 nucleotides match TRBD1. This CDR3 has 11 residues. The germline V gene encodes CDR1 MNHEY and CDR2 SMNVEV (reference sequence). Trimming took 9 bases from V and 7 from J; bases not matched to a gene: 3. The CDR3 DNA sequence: TGTGCCAGTACAGGGGGCGGTGGCTACACCTTC. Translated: CASTGGGGYTF.

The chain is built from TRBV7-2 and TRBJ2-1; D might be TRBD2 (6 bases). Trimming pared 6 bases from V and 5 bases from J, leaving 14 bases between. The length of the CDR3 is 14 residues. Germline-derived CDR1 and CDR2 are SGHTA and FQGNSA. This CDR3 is CASSRIGGDNEQFF. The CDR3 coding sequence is TGTGCCAGCAGTCGGATCGGCGGGGACAATGAGCAGTTCTTC.

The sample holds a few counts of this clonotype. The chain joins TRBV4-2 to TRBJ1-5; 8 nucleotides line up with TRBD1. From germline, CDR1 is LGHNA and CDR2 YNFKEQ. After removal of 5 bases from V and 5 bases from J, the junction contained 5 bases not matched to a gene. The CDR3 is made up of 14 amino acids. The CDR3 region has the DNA TGTGCCAGCAGCAAACAGGGGGGAGATCAGCCCCAGCATTTT. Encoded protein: CASSKQGGDQPQHF.

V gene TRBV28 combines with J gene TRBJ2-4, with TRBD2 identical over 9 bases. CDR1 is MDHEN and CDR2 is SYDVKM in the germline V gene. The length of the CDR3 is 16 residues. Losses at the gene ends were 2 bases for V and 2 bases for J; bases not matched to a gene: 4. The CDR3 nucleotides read TGTGCCAGCAGTTTAAATAGCGGGAGTTCCAAAAACATTCAGTACTTC. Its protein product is CASSLNSGSSKNIQYF.

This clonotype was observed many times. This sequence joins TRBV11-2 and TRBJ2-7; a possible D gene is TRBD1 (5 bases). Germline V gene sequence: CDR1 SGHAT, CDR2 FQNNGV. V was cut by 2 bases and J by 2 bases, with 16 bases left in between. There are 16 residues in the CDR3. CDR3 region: CASSLLHRPPTYEQYF. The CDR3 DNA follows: TGTGCCAGCAGCTTACTCCACAGGCCCCCCACCTACGAGCAGTACTTC.

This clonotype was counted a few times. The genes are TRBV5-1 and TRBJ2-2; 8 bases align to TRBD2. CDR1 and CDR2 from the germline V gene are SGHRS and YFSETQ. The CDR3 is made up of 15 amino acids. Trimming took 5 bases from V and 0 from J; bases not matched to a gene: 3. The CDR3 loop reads CASRSGGTNTGELFF. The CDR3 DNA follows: TGCGCCAGCAGGAGCGGGGGCACGAACACCGGGGAGCTGTTTTTT.

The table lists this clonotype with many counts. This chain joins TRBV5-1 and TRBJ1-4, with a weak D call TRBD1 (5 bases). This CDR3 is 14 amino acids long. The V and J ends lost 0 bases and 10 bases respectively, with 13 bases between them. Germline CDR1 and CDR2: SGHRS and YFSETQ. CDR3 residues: CASSLGGATRKLFF. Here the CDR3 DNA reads TGCGCCAGCAGCTTGGGCGGGGCCACGCGAAAACTGTTTTTT.

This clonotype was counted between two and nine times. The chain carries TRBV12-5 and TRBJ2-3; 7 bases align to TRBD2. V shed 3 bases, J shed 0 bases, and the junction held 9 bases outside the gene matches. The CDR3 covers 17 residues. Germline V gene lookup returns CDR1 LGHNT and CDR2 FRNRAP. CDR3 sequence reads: CASGFKRGSPSTDTQYF. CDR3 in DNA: TGTGCTAGTGGTTTTAAGCGGGGTTCCCCCAGCACAGATACGCAGTATTTT.

CDR3 nucleotides: TGTGCCAGCAGCCAAGCCGGGACTAGCGGGAGCGGGGAGCAGTACTTC. This sequence encodes CASSQAGTSGSGEQYF. The J gene is TRBJ2-7, the V gene TRBV3-1; 14 nucleotides align to TRBD2. Trimming removed 1 base from V and 7 bases from J; junction bases left unmatched: 6. CDR3 length: 16 residues. CDR1 LGHDT and CDR2 YNNKEL come from the germline V gene (reference sequence).

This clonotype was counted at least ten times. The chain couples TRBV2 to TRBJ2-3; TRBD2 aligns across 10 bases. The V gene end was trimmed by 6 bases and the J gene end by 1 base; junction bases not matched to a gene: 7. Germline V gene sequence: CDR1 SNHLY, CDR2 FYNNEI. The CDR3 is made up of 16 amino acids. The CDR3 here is CASRRLAGLGTDTQYF. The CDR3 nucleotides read TGTGCCAGCAGAAGACTAGCGGGTCTGGGCACAGATACGCAGTATTTT.

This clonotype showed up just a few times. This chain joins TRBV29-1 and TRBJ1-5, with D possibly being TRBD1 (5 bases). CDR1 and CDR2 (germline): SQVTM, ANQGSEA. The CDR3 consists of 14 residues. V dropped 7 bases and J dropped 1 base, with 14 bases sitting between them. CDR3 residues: CSEQGLRSNQPQHF. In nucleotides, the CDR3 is TGCAGCGAGCAGGGTTTGAGGAGCAATCAGCCCCAGCATTTT.

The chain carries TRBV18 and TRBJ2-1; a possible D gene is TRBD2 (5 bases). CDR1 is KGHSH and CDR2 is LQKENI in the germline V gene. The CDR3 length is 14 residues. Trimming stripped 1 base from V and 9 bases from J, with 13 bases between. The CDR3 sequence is CASSPQSHRGEQFF. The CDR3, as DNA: TGTGCCAGCTCACCACAAAGCCATCGGGGTGAGCAGTTCTTC.

The CDR3: CSATATHPGKNNEQFF. The CDR3, as DNA: TGCAGTGCTACAGCAACCCATCCGGGAAAAAACAATGAGCAGTTCTTC. The chain recombines TRBV20-1 with TRBJ2-1; TRBD2 is a possible D gene (5 bases). Trimming stripped 4 bases from V and 5 bases from J, with 21 bases between. This CDR3 is 16 amino acids long. Germline-derived CDR1 and CDR2 are DFQATT and SNEGSKA (reference sequence).

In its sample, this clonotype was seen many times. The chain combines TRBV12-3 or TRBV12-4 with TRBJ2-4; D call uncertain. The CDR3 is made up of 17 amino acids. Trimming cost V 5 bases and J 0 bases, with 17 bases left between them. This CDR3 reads CASSKPDHELAKNIQYF. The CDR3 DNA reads TGTGCCAGCAGTAAGCCGGACCACGAGCTAGCCAAAAACATTCAGTACTTC.

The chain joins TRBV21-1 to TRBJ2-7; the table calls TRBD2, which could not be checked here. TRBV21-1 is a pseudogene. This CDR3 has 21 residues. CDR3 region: CASSKVFSRGGAPPCSYEQYF. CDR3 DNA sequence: TGTGCCAGCAGCAAAGTGTTCTCCCGCGGGGGTGCACCTCCGTGCTCCTACGAGCAGTACTTC.

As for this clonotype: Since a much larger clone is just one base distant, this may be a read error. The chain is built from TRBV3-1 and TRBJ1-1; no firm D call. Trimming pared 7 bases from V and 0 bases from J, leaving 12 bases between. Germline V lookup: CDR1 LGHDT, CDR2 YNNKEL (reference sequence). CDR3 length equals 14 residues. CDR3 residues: CASKRGTVNTEAFF. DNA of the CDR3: TGTGCCAGCAAACGAGGTACCGTGAACACTGAAGCTTTCTTT.

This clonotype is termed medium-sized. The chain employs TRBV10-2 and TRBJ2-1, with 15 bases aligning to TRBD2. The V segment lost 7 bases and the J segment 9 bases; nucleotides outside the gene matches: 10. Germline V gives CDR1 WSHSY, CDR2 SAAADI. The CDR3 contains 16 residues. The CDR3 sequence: CASTSGLAGGPGEQFF. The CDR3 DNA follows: TGCGCCAGCACCTCCGGACTAGCGGGGGGGCCAGGTGAGCAGTTCTTC.

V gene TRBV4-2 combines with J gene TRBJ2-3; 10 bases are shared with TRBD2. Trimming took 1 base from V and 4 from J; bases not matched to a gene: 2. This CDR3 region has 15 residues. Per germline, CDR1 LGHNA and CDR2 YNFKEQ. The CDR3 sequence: CASSQGTSGPDTQYF. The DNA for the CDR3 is TGTGCCAGCAGCCAAGGGACTAGCGGCCCAGATACGCAGTATTTT.

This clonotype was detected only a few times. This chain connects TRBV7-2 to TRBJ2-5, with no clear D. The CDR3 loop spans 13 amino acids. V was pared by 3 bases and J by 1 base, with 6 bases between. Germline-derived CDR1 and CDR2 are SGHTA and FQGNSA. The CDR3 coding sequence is TGTGCCAGCAGCTTTACGGGCCAAGAGACCCAGTACTTC. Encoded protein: CASSFTGQETQYF.

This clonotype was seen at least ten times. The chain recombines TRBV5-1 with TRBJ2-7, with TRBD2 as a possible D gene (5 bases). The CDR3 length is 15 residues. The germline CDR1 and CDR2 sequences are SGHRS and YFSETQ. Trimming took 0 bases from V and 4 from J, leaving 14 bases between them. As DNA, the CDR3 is TGCGCCAGCAGCTTGGATTGGACCCCGGGATACGAGCAGTACTTC. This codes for CASSLDWTPGYEQYF.

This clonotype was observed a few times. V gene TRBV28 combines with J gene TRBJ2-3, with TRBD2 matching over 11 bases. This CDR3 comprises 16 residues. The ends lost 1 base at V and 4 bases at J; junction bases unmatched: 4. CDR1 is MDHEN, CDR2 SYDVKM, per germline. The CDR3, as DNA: TGTGCCAGCAGTTTATCAGGACTAGCGGGCGCAGATACGCAGTATTTT. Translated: CASSLSGLAGADTQYF.

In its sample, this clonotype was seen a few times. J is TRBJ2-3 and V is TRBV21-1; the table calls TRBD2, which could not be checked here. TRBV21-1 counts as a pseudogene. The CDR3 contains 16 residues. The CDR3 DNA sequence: TGTGCCAGCAGATCCGGGCGCGGGAGTAGTACAGATACGCAGTATTTT. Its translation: CASRSGRGSSTDTQYF.